The rows below give T cell receptor beta chains drawn from one sample of a study of CD8+CD57+ T cells in acquired aplastic anemia. Each CDR3 protein gets one entry after TCRdb re-called the reads with MiXCR. The sample carries tens of thousands of distinct CDR3 sequences, over 35% recorded once. The source material was sorted CD4+, CD8+, or CD8+CD57+ T cells (not recorded which) from PBMCs. The source of these receptors is a human donor in good health, serving as a control. Each CDR3 is given with its conserved first and last residue. A D gene is named only where the DNA matches it firmly. Not every row has a clone size; where given, it reads once, few, many or a size class.

J gene	clone size	D gene	V gene	CDR3 protein	CDR3 DNA
TRBJ2-7	many	.	TRBV15	CATRGDSYEQYF	TGTGCCACCAGGGGAGACTCCTACGAGCAGTACTTC
TRBJ2-6	.	.	TRBV9	CASSVSYRPVLTF	TGTGCCAGCAGCGTATCGTACAGGCCCGTCCTGACTTTC
TRBJ1-1	many	.	TRBV7-9	CASSGTGTEAFF	TGTGCCAGCAGCGGAACCGGCACTGAAGCTTTCTTT
TRBJ1-1	many	.	TRBV29-1	CSVRNTEAFF	TGCAGCGTTCGAAACACTGAAGCTTTCTTT
TRBJ2-1	many	.	TRBV29-1	CSVEERANEQFF	TGCAGCGTTGAAGAAAGAGCTAATGAGCAGTTCTTC
TRBJ1-1	.	.	TRBV27	CASSLSGAAEAFF	TGTGCCAGCAGTTTATCAGGGGCGGCCGAAGCTTTCTTT
TRBJ2-3	few	.	TRBV13	CASSLGGLSTDTQYF	TGTGCCAGCAGCTTAGGAGGTCTGTCAACAGATACGCAGTATTTT
TRBJ1-5	many	.	TRBV7-9	CASSPGFGNQPQHF	TGTGCCAGCAGCCCGGGTTTTGGCAATCAGCCCCAGCATTTT
TRBJ2-7	.	TRBD2	TRBV27	CAGNSGGDSYEQYF	TGTGCCGGCAATAGCGGGGGAGACTCCTACGAGCAGTACTTC
TRBJ2-7	many	TRBD2	TRBV6-1	CASSEKGSGYEQYF	TGTGCCAGCAGTGAGAAGGGTAGCGGGTACGAGCAGTACTTC
TRBJ2-7	many	.	TRBV20-1	CSARAWGENYEQYF	TGCAGTGCTAGGGCTTGGGGGGAAAACTACGAGCAGTACTTC
TRBJ2-1	.	.	TRBV2	CASEGAGRYNEQFF	TGTGCCAGCGAAGGGGCAGGGAGATACAATGAGCAGTTCTTC
TRBJ2-7	few	TRBD1	TRBV15	CATSIGGQGREQYF	TGTGCCACCAGCATAGGGGGACAGGGGAGGGAGCAGTACTTC
TRBJ1-6	.	.	TRBV24-1	CATSDSGEWNSPLHF	TGTGCCACCAGTGATTCGGGAGAATGGAATTCACCCCTCCACTTT
TRBJ1-6	.	.	TRBV15	CATSRDSSLHF	TGTGCCACCAGCAGAGATTCATCCCTCCACTTT
TRBJ2-2	.	.	TRBV5-1	CASTLSSALNTGELFF	TGCGCCAGCACGCTTTCTAGCGCCTTGAACACCGGGGAGCTGTTTTTT
TRBJ2-4	.	TRBD2	TRBV12-3/TRBV12-4	CASRPGTSELQYF	TGTGCCAGCCGACCCGGGACTAGCGAGCTTCAGTACTTC